A single TCR beta chain is shown here with its context. This sample stems from a study of blood T cell repertoires in COVID-19. The CDR3 consists of 14 residues. Germline assignment: CDR1 ENHRY and CDR2 SYGVKD. With 2 bases clipped from V and 7 bases from J, the junction kept 3 bases outside the gene matches. Profiled with immunoSEQ multiplex PCR; TCRdb holds only in-frame clones, not every one. The profile shows tens of thousands of clones, about nine tenths of them singletons. This chain links TRBV10-3 with TRBJ2-2; 8 positions agree with TRBD1. The sample was peripheral blood. This receptor was taken from a man aged 65 to 85 with active or convalescent COVID-19. This chain's CDR3 is CAISEGQGSGELFF. CDR3 sequence (DNA): TGTGCCATCAGTGAGGGACAGGGTAGCGGGGAGCTGTTTTTT.